This TCR beta chain originates from a study of a mutant IDH1 vaccine in newly diagnosed glioma. Documented time point: week 35, safety follow-up. Doses comprised 300 ug of mutant IDH1 20-mer peptide each, plus topical imiquimod. A single count supports this clone. The antigen remains undetermined. The CDR3 contains 15 residues. V was trimmed by 4 bases and J by 7 bases, leaving 20 bases between them. Germline V gene lookup returns CDR1 WSHSY and CDR2 SAAADI. Repertoires were generated with immunoSEQ multiplex PCR, while TCRdb's copy carries only in-frame clones and drops some. The sample has about 42,000 clones, approximately 80% seen once.

This sample comprised PBMCs, obtained from a glioma patient whose treatment included an IDH1 peptide vaccine. The sequence came from a woman in her forties or fifties with glioma. The chain is built from TRBV10-2 and TRBJ2-7; D might be TRBD1 or TRBD2, each matching 5 bases. CDR3 in DNA: TGCGCCAGCAGTGCTTCCGGGACCCATATTAGGGAGCAGTACTTC. Its translation is CASSASGTHIREQYF.